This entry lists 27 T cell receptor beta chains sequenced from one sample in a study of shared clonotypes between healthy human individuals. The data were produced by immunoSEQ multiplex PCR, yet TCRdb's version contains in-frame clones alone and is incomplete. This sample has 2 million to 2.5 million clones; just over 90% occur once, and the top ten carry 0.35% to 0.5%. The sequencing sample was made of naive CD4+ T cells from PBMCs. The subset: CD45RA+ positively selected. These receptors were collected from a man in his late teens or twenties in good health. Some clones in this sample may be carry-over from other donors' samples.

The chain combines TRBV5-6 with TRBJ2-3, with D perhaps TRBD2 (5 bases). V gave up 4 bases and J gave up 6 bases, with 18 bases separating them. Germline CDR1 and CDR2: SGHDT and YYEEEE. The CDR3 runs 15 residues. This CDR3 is CASSLIDSRGDTQYF. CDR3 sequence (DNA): TGTGCCAGCAGCCTAATAGACTCCCGCGGGGATACGCAGTATTTT.

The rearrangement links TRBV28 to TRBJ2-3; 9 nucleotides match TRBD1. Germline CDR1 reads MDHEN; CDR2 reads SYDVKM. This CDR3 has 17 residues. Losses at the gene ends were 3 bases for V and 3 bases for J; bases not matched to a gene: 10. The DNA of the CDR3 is TGTGCCAGCAGTTTTCTCGGTTTGGGACAGGGTACAGATACGCAGTATTTT. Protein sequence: CASSFLGLGQGTDTQYF.

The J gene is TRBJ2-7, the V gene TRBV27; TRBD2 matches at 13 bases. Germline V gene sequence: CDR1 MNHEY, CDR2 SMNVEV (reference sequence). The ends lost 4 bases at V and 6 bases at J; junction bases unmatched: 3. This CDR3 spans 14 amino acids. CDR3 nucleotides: TGTGCCAGCAGTTCGGGACTAGCGGGAAGCGAGCAGTACTTC. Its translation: CASSSGLAGSEQYF.

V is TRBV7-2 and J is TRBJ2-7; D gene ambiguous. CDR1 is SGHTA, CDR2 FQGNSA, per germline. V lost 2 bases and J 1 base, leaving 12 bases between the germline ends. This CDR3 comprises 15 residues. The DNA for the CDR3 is TGTGCCAGCAGCTTAAGGGCTTCACCATCCTACGAGCAGTACTTC. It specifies CASSLRASPSYEQYF.

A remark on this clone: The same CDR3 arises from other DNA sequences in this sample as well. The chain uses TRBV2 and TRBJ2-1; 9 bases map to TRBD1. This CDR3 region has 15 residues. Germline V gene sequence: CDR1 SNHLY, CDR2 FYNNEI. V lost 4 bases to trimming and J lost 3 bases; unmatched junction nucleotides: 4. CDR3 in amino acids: CASSGDRVSYNEQFF. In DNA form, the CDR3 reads TGTGCCAGCAGTGGGGACAGGGTAAGCTACAATGAGCAGTTCTTC.

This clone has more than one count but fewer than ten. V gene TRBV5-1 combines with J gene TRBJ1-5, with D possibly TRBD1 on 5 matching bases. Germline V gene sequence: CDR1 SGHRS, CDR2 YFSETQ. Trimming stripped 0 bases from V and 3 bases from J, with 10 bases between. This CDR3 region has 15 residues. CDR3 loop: CASSLGQGPNQPQHF. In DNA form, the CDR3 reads TGCGCCAGCAGCTTGGGGCAGGGACCCAATCAGCCCCAGCATTTT.

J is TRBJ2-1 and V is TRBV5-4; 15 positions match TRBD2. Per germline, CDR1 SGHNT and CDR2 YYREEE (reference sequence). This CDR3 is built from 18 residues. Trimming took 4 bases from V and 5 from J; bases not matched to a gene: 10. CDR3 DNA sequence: TGTGCCAGCAGCCTGGGACAGGGGACTAGCGGGAGGAACAATGAGCAGTTCTTC. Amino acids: CASSLGQGTSGRNNEQFF.

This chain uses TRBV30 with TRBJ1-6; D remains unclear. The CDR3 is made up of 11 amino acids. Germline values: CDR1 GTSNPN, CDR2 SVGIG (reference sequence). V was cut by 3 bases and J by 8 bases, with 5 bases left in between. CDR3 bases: TGTGCCTGGAGCCGGGATTCACCCCTCCACTTT. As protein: CAWSRDSPLHF. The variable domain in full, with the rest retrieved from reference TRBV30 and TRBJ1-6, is SQTIHQWPATLVQPVGSPLSLECTVEGTSNPNLYWYRQAAGRGLQLLFYSVGIGQISSEVPQNLSASRPQDRQFILSSKKLLLSDSGFYLCAWSRDSPLHFGNGTRLTVT.

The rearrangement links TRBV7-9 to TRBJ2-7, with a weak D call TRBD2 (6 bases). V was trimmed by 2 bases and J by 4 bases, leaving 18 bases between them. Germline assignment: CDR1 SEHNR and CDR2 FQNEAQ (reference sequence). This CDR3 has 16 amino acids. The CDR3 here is CASSLMAGPAGYEQYF. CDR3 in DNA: TGTGCCAGCAGCTTAATGGCGGGGCCTGCTGGGTACGAGCAGTACTTC.

CDR3 amino acids: CACTDRTGYGYTF. The CDR3 nucleotides read TGTGCCTGTACCGACAGGACCGGCTATGGCTACACCTTC. The rearrangement links TRBV30 to TRBJ1-2; perhaps TRBD1 as D (6 bases). V shed 6 bases and J shed 4 bases, with 15 bases lying between them. The CDR3 covers 13 residues. CDR1 and CDR2 (germline): GTSNPN, SVGIG (reference sequence).

The CDR3 here is CASSVGAVSSYNEQFF. For the CDR3, the DNA is TGTGCCAGCAGCGTAGGGGCGGTTAGCTCCTACAATGAGCAGTTCTTC. V usage is TRBV9 and J usage is TRBJ2-1; D ambiguous. The CDR3 totals 16 residues. With 0 bases removed from V and 0 bases from J, the gap between germline ends came to 10 bases. From germline, CDR1 is SGDLS and CDR2 YYNGEE.

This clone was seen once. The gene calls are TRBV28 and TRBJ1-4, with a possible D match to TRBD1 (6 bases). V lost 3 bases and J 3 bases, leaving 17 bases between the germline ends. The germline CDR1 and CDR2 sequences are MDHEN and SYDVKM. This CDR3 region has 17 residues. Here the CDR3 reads CASSLWLVGAANEKLFF. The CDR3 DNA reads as TGTGCCAGCAGTTTGTGGTTGGTGGGGGCAGCTAATGAAAAACTGTTTTTT.

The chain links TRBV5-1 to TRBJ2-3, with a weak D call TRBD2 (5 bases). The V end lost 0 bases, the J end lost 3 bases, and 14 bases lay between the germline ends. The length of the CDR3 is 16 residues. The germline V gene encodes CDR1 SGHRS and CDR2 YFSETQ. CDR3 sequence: CASSLELGVVTDTQYF. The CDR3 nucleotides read TGCGCCAGCAGCTTGGAGTTGGGAGTCGTGACAGATACGCAGTATTTT.

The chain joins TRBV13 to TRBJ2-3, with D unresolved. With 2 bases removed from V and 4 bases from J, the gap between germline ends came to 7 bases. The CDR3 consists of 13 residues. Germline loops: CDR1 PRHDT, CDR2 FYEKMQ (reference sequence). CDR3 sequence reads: CASSLTASDTQYF. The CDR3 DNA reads TGTGCCAGCAGCTTAACAGCGTCAGATACGCAGTATTTT.

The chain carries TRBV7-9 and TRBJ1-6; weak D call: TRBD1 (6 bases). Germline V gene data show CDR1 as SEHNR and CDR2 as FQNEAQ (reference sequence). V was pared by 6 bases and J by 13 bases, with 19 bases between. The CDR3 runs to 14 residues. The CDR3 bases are TGTGCCAGCAGTCGAGGGGGACCGGAGACTCCCCTCCACTTT. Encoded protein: CASSRGGPETPLHF.

CDR3 amino acids: CASMKTDSAEAFF. Written as DNA, the CDR3 is TGTGCCAGTATGAAGACAGACAGTGCTGAAGCTTTCTTT. V and J are TRBV19 and TRBJ1-1; maybe TRBD1 (5 bases). CDR3 size: 13 residues. With 7 bases removed from V and 6 bases from J, the gap between germline ends came to 15 bases. CDR1 and CDR2 (germline): LNHDA, SQIVND (reference sequence). The variable domain in full, completed from reference TRBV19 and TRBJ1-1, reads DGGITQSPKYLFRKEGQNVTLSCEQNLNHDAMYWYRQDPGQGLRLIYYSQIVNDFQKGDIAEGYSVSREKKESFPLTVTSAQKNPTAFYLCASMKTDSAEAFFGQGTRLTVV.

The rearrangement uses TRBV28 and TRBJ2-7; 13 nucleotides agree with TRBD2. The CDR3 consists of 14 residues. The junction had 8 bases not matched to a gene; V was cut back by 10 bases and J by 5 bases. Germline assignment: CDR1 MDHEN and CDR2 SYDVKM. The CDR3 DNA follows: TGTGCCATCAGGACTAGCGGGAGTGGGAACGAGCAGTACTTC. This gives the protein CAIRTSGSGNEQYF. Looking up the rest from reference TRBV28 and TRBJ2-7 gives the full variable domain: DVKVTQSSRYLVKRTGEKVFLECVQDMDHENMFWYRQDPGLGLRLIYFSYDVKMKEKGDIPEGYSVSREKKERFSLILESASTNQTSMYLCAIRTSGSGNEQYFGPGTRLTVT.

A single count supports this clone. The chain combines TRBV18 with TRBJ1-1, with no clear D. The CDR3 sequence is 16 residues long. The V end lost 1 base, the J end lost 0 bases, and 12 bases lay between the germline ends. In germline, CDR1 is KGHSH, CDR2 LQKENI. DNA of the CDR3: TGTGCCAGCTCACCACGGTTAGTACAGATGAACACTGAAGCTTTCTTT. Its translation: CASSPRLVQMNTEAFF.

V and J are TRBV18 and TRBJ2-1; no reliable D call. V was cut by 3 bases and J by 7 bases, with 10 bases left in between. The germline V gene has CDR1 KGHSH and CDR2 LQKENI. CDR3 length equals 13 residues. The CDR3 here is CASSPKFGNEQFF. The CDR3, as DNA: TGTGCCAGCTCACCTAAGTTTGGGAATGAGCAGTTCTTC.

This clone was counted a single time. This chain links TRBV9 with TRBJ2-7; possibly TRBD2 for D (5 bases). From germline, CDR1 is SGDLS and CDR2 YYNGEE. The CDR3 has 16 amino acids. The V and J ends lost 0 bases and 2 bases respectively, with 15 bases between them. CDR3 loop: CASSVAGSPLTYEQYF. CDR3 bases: TGTGCCAGCAGCGTAGCGGGGTCTCCCCTTACCTACGAGCAGTACTTC.

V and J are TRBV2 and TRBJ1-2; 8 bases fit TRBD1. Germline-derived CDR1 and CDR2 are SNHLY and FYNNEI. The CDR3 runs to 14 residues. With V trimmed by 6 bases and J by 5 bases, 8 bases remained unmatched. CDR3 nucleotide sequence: TGTGCCAGCAGCGCCCTGTGGACAGGGTATGGCTACACCTTC. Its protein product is CASSALWTGYGYTF.

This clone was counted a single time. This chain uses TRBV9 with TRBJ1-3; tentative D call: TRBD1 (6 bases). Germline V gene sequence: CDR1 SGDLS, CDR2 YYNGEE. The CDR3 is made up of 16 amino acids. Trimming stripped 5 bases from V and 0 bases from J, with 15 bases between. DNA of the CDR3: TGTGCCAGCAGTTCACGGGGGCCGATCTCTGGAAACACCATATATTTT. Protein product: CASSSRGPISGNTIYF.

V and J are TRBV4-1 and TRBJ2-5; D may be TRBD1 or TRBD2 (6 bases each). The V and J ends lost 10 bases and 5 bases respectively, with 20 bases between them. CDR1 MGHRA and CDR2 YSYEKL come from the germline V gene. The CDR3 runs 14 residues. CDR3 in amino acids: CATSPGAGTETQYF. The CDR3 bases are TGCGCCACCTCACCGGGGGCCGGCACGGAGACCCAGTACTTC.

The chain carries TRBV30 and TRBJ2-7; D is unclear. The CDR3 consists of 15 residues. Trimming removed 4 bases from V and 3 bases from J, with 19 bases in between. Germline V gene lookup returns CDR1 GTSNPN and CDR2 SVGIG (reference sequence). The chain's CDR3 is CAWKRPGPTDYEQYF. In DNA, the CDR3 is TGTGCCTGGAAGCGCCCAGGCCCTACAGACTACGAGCAGTACTTC. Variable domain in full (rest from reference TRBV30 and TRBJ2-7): SQTIHQWPATLVQPVGSPLSLECTVEGTSNPNLYWYRQAAGRGLQLLFYSVGIGQISSEVPQNLSASRPQDRQFILSSKKLLLSDSGFYLCAWKRPGPTDYEQYFGPGTRLTVT.

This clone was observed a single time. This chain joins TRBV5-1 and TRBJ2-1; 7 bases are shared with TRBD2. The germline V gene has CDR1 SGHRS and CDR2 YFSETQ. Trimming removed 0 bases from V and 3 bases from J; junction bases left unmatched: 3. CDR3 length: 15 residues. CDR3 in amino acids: CASSLDSGNYNEQFF. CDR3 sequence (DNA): TGCGCCAGCAGCTTGGACAGCGGGAACTACAATGAGCAGTTCTTC.

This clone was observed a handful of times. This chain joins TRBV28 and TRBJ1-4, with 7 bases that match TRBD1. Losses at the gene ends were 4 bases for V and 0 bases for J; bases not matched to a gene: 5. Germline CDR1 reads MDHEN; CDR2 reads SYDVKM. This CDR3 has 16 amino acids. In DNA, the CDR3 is TGTGCCAGCAGTTCAAGACAGGGCCCAACTAATGAAAAACTGTTTTTT. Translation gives CASSSRQGPTNEKLFF.

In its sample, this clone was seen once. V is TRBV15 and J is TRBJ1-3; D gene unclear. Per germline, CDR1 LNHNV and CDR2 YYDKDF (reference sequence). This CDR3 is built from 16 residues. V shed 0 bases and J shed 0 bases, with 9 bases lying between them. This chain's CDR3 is CATSRDSPHSGNTIYF. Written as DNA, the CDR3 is TGTGCCACCAGCAGAGATAGCCCGCACTCTGGAAACACCATATATTTT.